A single sample is the source of the 23 T cell receptor beta chains below, sequenced in a study of cytomegalovirus exposure and HLA in healthy donors. Method: immunoSEQ multiplex PCR; TCRdb's copy keeps in-frame clones and lacks some. The repertoire holds over 150,000 clones, with about 86% as singletons. The source material was PBMCs. Receptor source: a man in his late teens or twenties in good health and CMV-seropositive.

V gene TRBV7-2 combines with J gene TRBJ2-2, with TRBD2 identical over 13 bases. This CDR3 region has 16 residues. V lost 0 bases, J lost 8 bases, and 3 bases stayed unmatched. Germline V gene data show CDR1 as SGHTA and CDR2 as FQGNSA. The DNA for the CDR3 is TGTGCCAGCAGCTTAGCACGGACTAGCGGGAGAGGGGAGCTGTTTTTT. Its translation: CASSLARTSGRGELFF.

This clone was observed many times. This chain uses TRBV6-1 with TRBJ1-2; TRBD1 matches 7 bases. Germline V gene data show CDR1 as MNHNS and CDR2 as SASEGT. Trimming took 10 bases from V and 4 from J; bases not matched to a gene: 15. The CDR3 is 15 amino acids. CDR3 DNA: TGTGCCAACTCCGCAGAGGCGGACAGGATCTATGGCTACACCTTC. Translated: CANSAEADRIYGYTF.

This clone appeared a single time. This sequence joins TRBV10-2 and TRBJ1-1; D remains unclear. V lost 5 bases to trimming and J lost 0 bases, with 7 bases between them. CDR1 and CDR2 from the germline V gene are WSHSY and SAAADI. CDR3 length: 13 residues. The CDR3 bases are TGCGCCAGCAGTCTGGCGGTGAACACTGAAGCTTTCTTT. Its translation: CASSLAVNTEAFF.

The chain carries TRBV12-5 and TRBJ1-3; 10 bases line up with TRBD1. The CDR3 consists of 15 residues. J was trimmed by 2 bases and V by 5 bases; bases with no gene match: 3. CDR1 is LGHNT and CDR2 is FRNRAP in the germline V gene. In nucleotides, the CDR3 is TGTGCTAGTGGTCACGGGACAGGGGCTGGAAACACCATATATTTT. Residues: CASGHGTGAGNTIYF.

The sample holds a few counts of this clone. The chain employs TRBV9 and TRBJ1-5, with D possibly matching TRBD1 (6 bases). This CDR3 comprises 15 residues. CDR1 SGDLS and CDR2 YYNGEE come from the germline V gene. The V and J ends lost 4 bases and 4 bases respectively, with 15 bases between them. DNA for the CDR3: TGTGCCAGCAGCCCGGGGATTGACAGGAATCAGCCCCAGCATTTT. It yields the protein CASSPGIDRNQPQHF.

The chain recombines TRBV7-7 with TRBJ2-5; 8 positions agree with TRBD1. The germline gives CDR1 SSHAT, CDR2 FNYEAQ (reference sequence). V lost 5 bases to trimming and J lost 5 bases; unmatched junction nucleotides: 7. The CDR3 loop spans 14 amino acids. Here the CDR3 DNA reads TGTGCCAGCAGCCACAGGGGGTTACATGAGACCCAGTACTTC. Encoded protein: CASSHRGLHETQYF.

V is TRBV30 and J is TRBJ1-5, with TRBD1 identical over 10 bases. V gave up 1 base and J gave up 2 bases; unmatched junction bases: 5. Germline V gene lookup returns CDR1 GTSNPN and CDR2 SVGIG (reference sequence). The CDR3 runs 16 residues. The CDR3 loop is CAWSELGTGGNQPQHF. Written as DNA, the CDR3 is TGTGCCTGGAGTGAGTTAGGGACAGGGGGCAATCAGCCCCAGCATTTT.

This chain joins TRBV7-2 and TRBJ1-2; TRBD1 might be the D (6 bases). V lost 5 bases and J lost 2, with 15 bases in between. This CDR3 region has 15 residues. Germline assignment: CDR1 SGHTA and CDR2 FQGNSA. CDR3 DNA: TGTGCCAGCAGCCCGCTCCAGGGGCGGAACTATGGCTACACCTTC. As protein: CASSPLQGRNYGYTF.

This rearrangement joins TRBV6-5 to TRBJ2-7, with TRBD1 identical over 7 bases. From germline, CDR1 is MNHEY and CDR2 SVGAGI. Losses at the gene ends were 7 bases for V and 0 bases for J; bases not matched to a gene: 3. The CDR3 has 13 amino acids. The CDR3 nucleotides are TGTGCCAGCAACTCAGGGGGCTCCTACGAGCAGTACTTC. The encoded protein is CASNSGGSYEQYF.

The chain joins TRBV27 to TRBJ2-3; D not resolved. The CDR3 is made up of 15 amino acids. Deletions cut 7 bases from V and 5 bases from J, with 19 bases between. Germline lookup yields CDR1 MNHEY and CDR2 SMNVEV (reference sequence). CDR3 loop: CASTPSGFSVDTQYF. The CDR3 DNA follows: TGTGCCAGCACACCCTCAGGATTCTCGGTAGATACGCAGTATTTT.

The rearrangement uses TRBV6-5 and TRBJ1-5; a weak D match, TRBD1 (5 bases). Germline V gene lookup returns CDR1 MNHEY and CDR2 SVGAGI. V shed 5 bases and J shed 6 bases, with 14 bases lying between them. The CDR3 length is 14 residues. CDR3 coding DNA: TGTGCCAGCAGTCCTCAGGGTAGGAGTCAGCCCCAGCATTTT. It specifies CASSPQGRSQPQHF.

The chain has TRBV6-1 and TRBJ1-4; no clear D gene. CDR1 and CDR2 (germline): MNHNS, SASEGT. The CDR3 contains 16 residues. V was cut by 4 bases and J by 0 bases, with 12 bases left in between. CDR3 coding DNA: TGTGCCAGCAGTGGAGAGAACAGCTCAACTAATGAAAAACTGTTTTTT. Its translation: CASSGENSSTNEKLFF.

The chain links TRBV27 to TRBJ1-2; D gene unclear. The CDR3 has 13 residues. Germline V gene data show CDR1 as MNHEY and CDR2 as SMNVEV (reference sequence). V was trimmed by 2 bases and J by 8 bases, leaving 12 bases between them. For the CDR3, the DNA is TGTGCCAGCAGTTTACCGGGATTTGGGGGCTACACCTTC. Protein: CASSLPGFGGYTF.

This clone has a single count. This chain joins TRBV7-9 and TRBJ2-7; possible D gene TRBD2, 7 bases. V was cut by 4 bases and J by 6 bases, with 16 bases left in between. This CDR3 is built from 14 residues. Germline V gene sequence: CDR1 SEHNR, CDR2 FQNEAQ (reference sequence). The CDR3 spells CASSWRGGGAEQYF. The CDR3 bases are TGTGCCAGCAGCTGGAGAGGGGGAGGGGCCGAGCAGTACTTC.

The V gene is TRBV4-2, the J gene TRBJ1-4; D may be TRBD1 (5 bases). Germline V CDR1 and CDR2: LGHNA, YNFKEQ. This CDR3 spans 16 amino acids. Deletions cut 2 bases from V and 0 bases from J, with 10 bases between. CDR3 amino acids: CASSQTQAATNEKLFF. The CDR3 nucleotides read TGTGCCAGCAGCCAAACACAGGCGGCAACTAATGAAAAACTGTTTTTT.

This sequence joins TRBV6-5 and TRBJ1-3; D gene uncertain. V lost 4 bases and J 5 bases, leaving 15 bases between the germline ends. Germline CDR1 MNHEY, CDR2 SVGAGI. The CDR3 length is 15 residues. The CDR3 bases are TGTGCCAGCAGTTCCCCGGACTCCGGCAGAAACACCATATATTTT. As protein: CASSSPDSGRNTIYF.

In its sample, this clone was seen once. This rearrangement joins TRBV18 to TRBJ2-3; 10 nucleotides align to TRBD1. V was pared by 5 bases and J by 0 bases, with 5 bases of the junction left unmatched. Germline V gene lookup returns CDR1 KGHSH and CDR2 LQKENI. The CDR3 is 16 residues long. The CDR3 spells CASSARDRGSTDTQYF. As DNA, the CDR3 is TGTGCCAGCTCAGCTAGGGACAGGGGAAGCACAGATACGCAGTATTTT.

The genes are TRBV15 and TRBJ2-3; 14 nucleotides match TRBD2. Germline V gives CDR1 LNHNV, CDR2 YYDKDF (reference sequence). Trimming removed 4 bases from V and 0 bases from J; junction bases left unmatched: 6. The CDR3 has 18 amino acids. CDR3 DNA: TGTGCCACCAGCAAGAGGACTAGCGGGGGGTCTAGCACAGATACGCAGTATTTT. Encoded protein: CATSKRTSGGSSTDTQYF. The complete variable domain, with remaining parts taken from reference TRBV15 and TRBJ2-3, reads DAMVIQNPRYQVTQFGKPVTLSCSQTLNHNVMYWYQQKSSQAPKLLFHYYDKDFNNEADTPDNFQSRRPNTSFCFLDIRSPGLGDTAMYLCATSKRTSGGSSTDTQYFGPGTRLTVL.

The J gene is TRBJ2-4, the V gene TRBV5-6, with 7 bases lining up with TRBD1. The ends lost 2 bases at V and 1 base at J; junction bases unmatched: 3. The germline gives CDR1 SGHDT, CDR2 YYEEEE. The CDR3 sequence is 15 residues long. Here the CDR3 DNA reads TGTGCCAGCAGCTTAGTGGACAGGGCCAAAAACATTCAGTACTTC. Encoded protein: CASSLVDRAKNIQYF.

This chain links TRBV7-2 with TRBJ2-1; D unresolved. Trimming cost V 1 base and J 4 bases, with 11 bases left between them. This CDR3 has 15 residues. In germline, CDR1 is SGHTA, CDR2 FQGNSA. The CDR3 loop reads CASSLGTSQYNEQFF. In DNA, the CDR3 is TGTGCCAGCAGCTTAGGAACCTCGCAGTACAATGAGCAGTTCTTC. Full variable domain (missing parts from reference TRBV7-2 and TRBJ2-1): GAGVSQSPSNKVTEKGKDVELRCDPISGHTALYWYRQSLGQGLEFLIYFQGNSAPDKSGLPSDRFSAERTGGSVSTLTIQRTQQEDSAVYLCASSLGTSQYNEQFFGPGTRLTVL.

This chain links TRBV7-9 with TRBJ1-5; TRBD1 aligns across 9 bases. The CDR3 consists of 16 residues. Germline V CDR1 and CDR2: SEHNR, FQNEAQ (reference sequence). After removal of 6 bases from V and 1 base from J, the junction contained 7 bases not matched to a gene. The CDR3 coding sequence is TGTGCCAGCAGTCCCTCCGGGACAGGGAGCAATCAGCCCCAGCATTTT. Its protein product is CASSPSGTGSNQPQHF.

This rearrangement joins TRBV30 to TRBJ2-3; unclear D gene. The CDR3 runs to 12 residues. Deletions cut 0 bases from V and 6 bases from J, with 7 bases between. Germline CDR1 GTSNPN, CDR2 SVGIG (reference sequence). Written as DNA, the CDR3 is TGTGCCTGGAGTGTTACGAGGGATACGCAGTATTTT. Translation: CAWSVTRDTQYF.

The rearrangement uses TRBV9 and TRBJ1-6, with 9 bases aligning to TRBD1. The CDR3 has 15 amino acids. The trim removed 3 bases at V and 7 bases at J, leaving 5 bases unmatched. From germline, CDR1 is SGDLS and CDR2 YYNGEE. CDR3 region: CASSATGGQNSPLHF. CDR3 nucleotide sequence: TGTGCCAGCAGCGCCACAGGGGGCCAGAATTCACCCCTCCACTTT.